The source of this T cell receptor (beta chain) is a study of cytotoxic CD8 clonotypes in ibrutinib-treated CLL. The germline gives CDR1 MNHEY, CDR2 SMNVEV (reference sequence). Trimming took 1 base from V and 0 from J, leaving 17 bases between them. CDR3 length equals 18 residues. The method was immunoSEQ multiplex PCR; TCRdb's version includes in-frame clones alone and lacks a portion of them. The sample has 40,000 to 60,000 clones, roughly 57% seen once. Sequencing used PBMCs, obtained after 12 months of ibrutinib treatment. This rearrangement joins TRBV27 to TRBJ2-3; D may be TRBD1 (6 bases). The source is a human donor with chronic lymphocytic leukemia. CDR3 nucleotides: TGTGCCAGCAGTTTATTCGCCCCAGGGGCGACTAGCACAGATACGCAGTATTTT. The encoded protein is CASSLFAPGATSTDTQYF.